The present T cell receptor (beta chain) was sequenced within a study of T-cell reconstitution after alpha-beta-depleted transplantation in children listed by TCRdb under 2016. Looking at the study overall: The study quantitatively tracked T-cell immune reconstitution after TCRalphabeta/CD19-depleted allogeneic hematopoietic cell transplantation in children using TCR repertoire profiling.

The library was produced with PCR. Sequencing took place on an Illumina HiSeq 2500. Molecular barcoding was employed in the preparation of TCR libraries, with unique molecular identifiers being used to normalize TCRbeta repertoire quantification. Using fastp at Q25 and MiXCR, TCRdb reprocessed the public reads and kept productive beta chains. Each CDR3 protein appears once, grouped with its most common genes and DNA. In this sample the table shows some 830,000 distinct CDR3 sequences, 15% to 20% of which occur a single time. The ten largest account for roughly 4.8% of the sample. This clonotype came up many times. What antigen it recognizes has not been identified. The input lacks base qualities; no much larger clone sits a single base away. The germline V gene gives CDR1 as SQVTM and CDR2 as ANQGSEA. Trimming takes 4 bases off V and 9 bases off J; junction bases not matched to a gene: 8. The CDR3 holds 13 amino acids from the cysteine to the phenylalanine. Kept here is only the CDR3 DNA, which spans 39 bases and is read in frame from base 1.

Overall study results and their limits: In some patients, the high TCRbeta diversity seen at day 60 was put down to recipient T cells and intrathymic progenitors that had survived conditioning. About two months after transplant, the apparently early recovery of alphabetaT-cell counts reportedly depended on just several hundred clones that had expanded rapidly and came from non-depleted graft cells. Over the following months the frequencies of hyperexpanded clones went down, and after one year T-cell counts and TCRbeta diversity were mostly credited to newly produced T cells.

In light of the paper, this sample's treatment or condition label describes: allogeneic hematopoietic cell transplantation with graft depleted of TCRalphabeta T cells and CD19 B cells. Transplant recipients were children who received TCRalphabeta/CD19-depleted allogeneic hematopoietic cell grafts. The sequenced sample was PBMCs, mostly from graft donor cells, obtained 360 days after TCRalphabeta/CD19-depleted stem cell transplant. This sequence uses TRBV29-1 and TRBJ2-4; 8 bases in the junction line up with TRBD1. The TCR sequence derives from a male patient younger than 18 who had a stem cell transplant for acute lymphoblastic leukemia, so the T cells may come from the graft donor. The DNA sequence is given as TGCAGCGTTGGAAAGGGACAGGCCCCCATTCAGTACTTC. It is translated as CSVGKGQAPIQYF.